This T cell receptor beta chain was retrieved from a study of shared clonotypes between healthy human individuals. Repertoires were generated with immunoSEQ multiplex PCR, while TCRdb's copy carries only in-frame clones and drops some. The sample carries about 1.1 million clones, more than 75% recorded once. V lost 6 bases and J lost 1; bases outside the gene matches: 17. The length of the CDR3 is 18 residues. CDR1 is MNHEY, CDR2 SMNVEV, per germline (reference sequence). This chain connects TRBV27 to TRBJ1-2, with TRBD1 matching over 7 bases. This sequence was found in a man aged 18-30 years in good health. Some clones in this sample may be carry-over from other donors' samples. Input material: memory CD4+ T cells from PBMCs. Subset: CD45RA-negative fraction. For the CDR3, the DNA is TGTGCCAGCAGACGATTAATCCAACGGGACAGCAGTAACTATGGCTACACCTTC. Protein product: CASRRLIQRDSSNYGYTF.